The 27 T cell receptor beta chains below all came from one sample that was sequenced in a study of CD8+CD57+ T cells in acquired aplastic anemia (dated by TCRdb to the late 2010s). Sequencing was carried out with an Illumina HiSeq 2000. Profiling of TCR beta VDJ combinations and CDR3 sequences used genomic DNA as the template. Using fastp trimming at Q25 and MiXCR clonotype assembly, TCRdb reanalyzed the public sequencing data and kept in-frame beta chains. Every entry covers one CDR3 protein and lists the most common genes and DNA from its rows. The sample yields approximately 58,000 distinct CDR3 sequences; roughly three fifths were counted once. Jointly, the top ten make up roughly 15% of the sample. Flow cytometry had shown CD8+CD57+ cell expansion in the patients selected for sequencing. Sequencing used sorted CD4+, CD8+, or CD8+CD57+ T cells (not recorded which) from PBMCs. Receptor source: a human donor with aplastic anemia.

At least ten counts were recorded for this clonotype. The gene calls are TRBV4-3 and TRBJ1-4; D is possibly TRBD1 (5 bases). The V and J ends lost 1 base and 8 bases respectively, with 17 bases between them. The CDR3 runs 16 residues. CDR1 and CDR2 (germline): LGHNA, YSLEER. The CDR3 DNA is TGCGCCAGCAGCCAAGTATCGGTCAGGGAAGGGGAAAAACTGTTTTTT. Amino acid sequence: CASSQVSVREGEKLFF.

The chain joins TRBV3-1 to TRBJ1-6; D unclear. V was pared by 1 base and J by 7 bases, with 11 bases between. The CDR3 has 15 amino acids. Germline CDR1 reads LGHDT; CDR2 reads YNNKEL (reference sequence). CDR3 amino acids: CASSQGRRFNSPLHF. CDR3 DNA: TGTGCCAGCAGCCAAGGCAGGAGGTTCAATTCACCCCTCCACTTT.

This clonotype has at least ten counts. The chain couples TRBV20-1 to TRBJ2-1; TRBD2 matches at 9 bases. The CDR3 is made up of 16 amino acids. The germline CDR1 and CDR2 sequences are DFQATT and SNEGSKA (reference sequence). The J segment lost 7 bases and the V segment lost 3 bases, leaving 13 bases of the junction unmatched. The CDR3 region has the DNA TGCAGTGCTAGGGGTACTGAGCGGGGGGCGAGGAATGAGCAGTTCTTC. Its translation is CSARGTERGARNEQFF.

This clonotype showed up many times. The CDR3, as DNA: TGTGCCAGCAGTGATGAGGACTCTGGAAACACCATATATTTT. Protein sequence: CASSDEDSGNTIYF. The chain couples TRBV6-1 to TRBJ1-3; D call uncertain. V lost 3 bases and J lost 0, with 6 bases in between. CDR3 length: 14 amino acids. CDR1 is MNHNS, CDR2 SASEGT, per germline.

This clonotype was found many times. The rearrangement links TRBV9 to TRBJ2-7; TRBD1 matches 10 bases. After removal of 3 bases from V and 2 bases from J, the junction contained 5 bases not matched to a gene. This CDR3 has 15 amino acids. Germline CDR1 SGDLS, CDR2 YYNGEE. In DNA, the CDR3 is TGTGCCAGCAGCGGGGGACAGGGGACCCCCTACGAGCAGTACTTC. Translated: CASSGGQGTPYEQYF.

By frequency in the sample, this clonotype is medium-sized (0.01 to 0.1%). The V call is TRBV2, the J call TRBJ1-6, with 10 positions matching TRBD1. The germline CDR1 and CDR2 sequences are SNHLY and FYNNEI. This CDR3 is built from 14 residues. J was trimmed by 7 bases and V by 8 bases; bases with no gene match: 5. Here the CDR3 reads CASCPGQGNSPLHF. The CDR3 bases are TGTGCCAGCTGTCCGGGACAGGGGAATTCACCCCTCCACTTT.

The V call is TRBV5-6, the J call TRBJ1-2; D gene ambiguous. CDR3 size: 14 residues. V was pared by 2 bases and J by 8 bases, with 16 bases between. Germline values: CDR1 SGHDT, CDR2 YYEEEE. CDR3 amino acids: CASSLRPQGGGYTF. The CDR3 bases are TGTGCCAGCAGCTTAAGGCCCCAAGGAGGGGGCTACACCTTC.

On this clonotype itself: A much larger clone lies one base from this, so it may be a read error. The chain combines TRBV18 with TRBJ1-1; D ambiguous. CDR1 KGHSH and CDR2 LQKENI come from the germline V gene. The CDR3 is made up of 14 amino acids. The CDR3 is CPSSPAGANTEAFF. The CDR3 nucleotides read TGTCCCAGCTCACCAGCGGGTGCGAACACTGAAGCTTTCTTT.

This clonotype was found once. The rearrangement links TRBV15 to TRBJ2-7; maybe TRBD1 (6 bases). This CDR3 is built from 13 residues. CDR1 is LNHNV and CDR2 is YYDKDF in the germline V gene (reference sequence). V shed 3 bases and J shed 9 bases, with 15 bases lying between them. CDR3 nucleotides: TGTGCCACCAGCAGCCAACACAGGGTCAGGCAGTACTTC. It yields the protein CATSSQHRVRQYF.

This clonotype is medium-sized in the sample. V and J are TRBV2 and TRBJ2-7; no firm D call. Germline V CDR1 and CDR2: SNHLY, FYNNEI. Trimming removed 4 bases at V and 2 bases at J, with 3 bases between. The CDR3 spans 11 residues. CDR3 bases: TGTGCCAGCAGTGGCCCCTACGAGCAGTACTTC. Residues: CASSGPYEQYF.

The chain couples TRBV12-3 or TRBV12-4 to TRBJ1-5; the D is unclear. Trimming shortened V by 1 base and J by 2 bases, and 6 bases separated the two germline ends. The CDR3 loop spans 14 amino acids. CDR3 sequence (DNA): TGTGCCAGCAGTTTAGACTGGCGCAATCAGCCCCAGCATTTT. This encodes CASSLDWRNQPQHF.

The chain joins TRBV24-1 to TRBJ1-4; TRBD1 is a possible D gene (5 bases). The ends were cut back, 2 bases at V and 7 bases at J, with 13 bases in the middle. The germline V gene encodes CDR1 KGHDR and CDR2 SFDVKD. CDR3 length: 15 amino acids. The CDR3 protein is CATSDSRGLSEKLFF. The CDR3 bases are TGTGCCACCAGTGATTCGAGGGGCTTGAGTGAAAAACTGTTTTTT.

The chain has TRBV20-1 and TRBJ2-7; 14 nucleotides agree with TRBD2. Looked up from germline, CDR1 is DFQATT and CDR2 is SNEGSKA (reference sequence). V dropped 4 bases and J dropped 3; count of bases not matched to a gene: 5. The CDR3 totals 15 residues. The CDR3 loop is CSATGTSGGGYEQYF. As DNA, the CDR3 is TGCAGTGCTACCGGGACTAGCGGGGGAGGCTACGAGCAGTACTTC.

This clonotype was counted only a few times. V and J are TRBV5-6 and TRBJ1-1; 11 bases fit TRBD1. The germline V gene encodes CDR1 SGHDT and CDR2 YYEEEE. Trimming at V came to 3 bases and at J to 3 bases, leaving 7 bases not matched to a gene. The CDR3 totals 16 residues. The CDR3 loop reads CASSSWDRGRHTEAFF. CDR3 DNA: TGTGCCAGCAGCTCTTGGGACAGGGGGAGGCACACTGAAGCTTTCTTT. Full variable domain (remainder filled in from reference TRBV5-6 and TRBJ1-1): DAGVTQSPTHLIKTRGQQVTLRCSPKSGHDTVSWYQQALGQGPQFIFQYYEEEERQRGNFPDRFSGHQFPNYSSELNVNALLLGDSALYLCASSSWDRGRHTEAFFGQGTRLTVV.

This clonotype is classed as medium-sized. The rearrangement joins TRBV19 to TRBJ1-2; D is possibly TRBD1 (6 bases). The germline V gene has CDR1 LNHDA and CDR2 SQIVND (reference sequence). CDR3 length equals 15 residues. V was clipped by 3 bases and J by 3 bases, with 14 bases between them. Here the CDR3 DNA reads TGTGCCAGTAGTATGACGGGGGGCGACTACTATGGCTACACCTTC. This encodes CASSMTGGDYYGYTF.

The CDR3 protein is CSAGDMRRGQETQYF. In DNA, the CDR3 is TGCAGTGCTGGGGATATGAGGCGGGGGCAAGAGACCCAGTACTTC. The genes are TRBV20-1 and TRBJ2-5; 7 bases align to TRBD2. Unmatched junction bases numbered 11, after V lost 5 bases and J lost 2 bases. CDR3 length: 15 amino acids. Per the germline V gene, CDR1 is DFQATT and CDR2 is SNEGSKA (reference sequence).

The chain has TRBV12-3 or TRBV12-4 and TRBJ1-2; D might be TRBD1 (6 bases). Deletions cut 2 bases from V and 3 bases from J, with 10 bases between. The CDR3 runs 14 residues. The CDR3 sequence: CASSLSGADYGYTF. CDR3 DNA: TGTGCCAGCAGTTTATCGGGGGCAGACTATGGCTACACCTTC.

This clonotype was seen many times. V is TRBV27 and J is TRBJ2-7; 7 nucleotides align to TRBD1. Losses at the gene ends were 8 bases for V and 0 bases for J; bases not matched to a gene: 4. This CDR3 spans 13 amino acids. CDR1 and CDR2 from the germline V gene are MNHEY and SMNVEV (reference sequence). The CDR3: CASQGQSSYEQYF. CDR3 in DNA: TGTGCCAGCCAGGGACAGAGCTCCTACGAGCAGTACTTC.

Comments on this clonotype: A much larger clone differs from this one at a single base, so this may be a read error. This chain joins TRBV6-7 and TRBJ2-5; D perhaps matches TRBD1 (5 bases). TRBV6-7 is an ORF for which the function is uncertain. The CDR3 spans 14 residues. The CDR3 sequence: CASSDRQGEEIQYF. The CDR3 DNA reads TGTGCCAGCAGTGATCGCCAGGGTGAAGAGATCCAGTACTTC.

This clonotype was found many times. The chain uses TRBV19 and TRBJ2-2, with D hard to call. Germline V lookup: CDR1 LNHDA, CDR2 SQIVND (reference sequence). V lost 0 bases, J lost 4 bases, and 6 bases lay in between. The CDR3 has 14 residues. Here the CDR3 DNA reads TGTGCCAGTAGTATAGATCAACTCACCGGGGAGCTGTTTTTT. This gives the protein CASSIDQLTGELFF.

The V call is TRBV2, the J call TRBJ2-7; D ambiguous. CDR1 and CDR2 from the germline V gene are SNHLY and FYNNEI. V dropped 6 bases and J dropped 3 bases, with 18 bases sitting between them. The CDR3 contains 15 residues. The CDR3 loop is CASRNRDPFNYEQYF. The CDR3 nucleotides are TGTGCCAGCAGAAACCGAGATCCGTTTAACTACGAGCAGTACTTC.

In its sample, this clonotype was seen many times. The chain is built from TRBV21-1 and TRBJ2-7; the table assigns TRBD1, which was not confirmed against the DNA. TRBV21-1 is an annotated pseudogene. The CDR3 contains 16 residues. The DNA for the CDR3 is TGTGCCAGCAGCAAAGTACCTTTCCCCCTCTCCTACGAGCAGTACGTC. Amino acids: CASSKVPFPLSYEQYV.

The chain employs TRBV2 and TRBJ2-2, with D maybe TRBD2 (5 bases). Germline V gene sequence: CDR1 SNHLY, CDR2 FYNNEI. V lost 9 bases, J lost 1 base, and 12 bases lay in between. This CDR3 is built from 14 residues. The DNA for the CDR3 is TGTGCCAGTTCGGACTTCCTGAACACCGGGGAGCTGTTTTTT. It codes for CASSDFLNTGELFF.

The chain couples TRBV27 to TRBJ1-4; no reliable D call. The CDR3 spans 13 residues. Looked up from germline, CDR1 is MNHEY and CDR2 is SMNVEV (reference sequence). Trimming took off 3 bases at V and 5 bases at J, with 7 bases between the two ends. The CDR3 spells CASSLGRNEKLFF. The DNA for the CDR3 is TGTGCCAGCAGTTTGGGTAGGAATGAAAAACTGTTTTTT.

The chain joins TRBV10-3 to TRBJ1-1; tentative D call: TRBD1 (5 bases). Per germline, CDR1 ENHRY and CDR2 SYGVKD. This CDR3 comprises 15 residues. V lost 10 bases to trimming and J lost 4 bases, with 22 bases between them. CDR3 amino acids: CATLRKGPGGTEAFF. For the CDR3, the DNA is TGTGCCACTTTAAGAAAGGGGCCCGGTGGCACTGAAGCTTTCTTT.

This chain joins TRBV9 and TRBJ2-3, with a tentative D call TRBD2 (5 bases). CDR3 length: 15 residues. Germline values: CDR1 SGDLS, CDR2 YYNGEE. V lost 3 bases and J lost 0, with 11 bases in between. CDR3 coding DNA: TGTGCCAGCAGCGCCTCCGGGGTTAGCACAGATACGCAGTATTTT. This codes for CASSASGVSTDTQYF.

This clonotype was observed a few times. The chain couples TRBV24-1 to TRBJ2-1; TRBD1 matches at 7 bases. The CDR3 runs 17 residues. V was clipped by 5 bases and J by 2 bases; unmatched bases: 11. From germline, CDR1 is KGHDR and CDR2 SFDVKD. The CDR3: CATSGRQSGQPYNEQFF. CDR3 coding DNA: TGTGCCACCAGTGGCCGACAGTCGGGACAGCCCTACAATGAGCAGTTCTTC.